These 28 T cell receptor beta chains were sequenced from one sample in a study of read filtering for tumor transcriptome and immune sequencing. Molecular barcoded adaptors covering alpha/delta and beta/gamma chains were used on approximately 400 ng RNA. TCRdb redid the calling of the reads with MiXCR, one entry per CDR3 protein. This repertoire shows tens of thousands of distinct CDR3 sequences, 20% to 25% found once; its top ten account for over 10%. Sequenced: a population of CD138-negative cells sorted from bone marrow. The origin of the receptors is a donor aged 40 or over with multiple myeloma.

Many counts were recorded for this clonotype. The chain couples TRBV5-1 to TRBJ1-3; D remains unclear. Germline V lookup: CDR1 SGHRS, CDR2 YFSETQ. V was shortened by 0 bases and J by 0 bases, with 4 bases between the two germline ends. There are 14 residues in the CDR3. As DNA, the CDR3 is TGCGCCAGCAGCTTGGGATCCTCTGGAAACACCATATATTTT. This encodes CASSLGSSGNTIYF. Drawing the rest from reference TRBV5-1 and TRBJ1-3, the complete variable domain is KAGVTQTPRYLIKTRGQQVTLSCSPISGHRSVSWYQQTPGQGLQFLFEYFSETQRNKGNFPGRFSGRQFSNSRSEMNVSTLELGDSALYLCASSLGSSGNTIYFGEGSWLTVV.

This clonotype was recorded at least ten times. The CDR3 protein is CASSYPPGQGRNEQFF. DNA for the CDR3: TGTGCCAGCAGTTACCCCCCAGGACAGGGCAGAAATGAGCAGTTCTTC. This sequence joins TRBV6-2 or TRBV6-3 and TRBJ2-1; 8 nucleotides agree with TRBD1. The germline V gene has CDR1 MNHEY and CDR2 SVGEGT. This CDR3 has 16 residues. The trim removed 2 bases at V and 7 bases at J, leaving 10 bases unmatched.

This clonotype was seen ten or more times. J is TRBJ2-1 and V is TRBV5-5; D gene unclear. Deletions cut 0 bases from V and 1 base from J, with 8 bases between. Germline V gene lookup returns CDR1 SGHKS and CDR2 YYEKEE (reference sequence). The length of the CDR3 is 15 residues. The CDR3 DNA reads as TGTGCCAGCAGCTTGGAGGCTAGATCCTACAATGAGCAGTTCTTC. This codes for CASSLEARSYNEQFF.

This clonotype has a count of ten or more. This rearrangement joins TRBV7-9 to TRBJ2-3; 8 bases align to TRBD2. The CDR3 runs 17 residues. The germline gives CDR1 SEHNR, CDR2 FQNEAQ (reference sequence). V dropped 0 bases and J dropped 1; count of bases not matched to a gene: 6. This CDR3 is CASSLAERGPRTDTQYF. The CDR3, as DNA: TGTGCCAGCAGCTTAGCCGAGCGGGGGCCACGCACAGATACGCAGTATTTT.

Ten or more counts support this clonotype. The chain couples TRBV12-3 or TRBV12-4 to TRBJ1-1, with D perhaps TRBD1 (5 bases). The CDR3 is 14 residues long. Deletions cut 6 bases from V and 6 bases from J, with 17 bases between. The DNA of the CDR3 is TGTGCCAGCAGACAGGTCCCATGGGGTCCTGAAGCTTTCTTT. Translated: CASRQVPWGPEAFF.

This clonotype was seen ten or more times. V gene TRBV6-5 combines with J gene TRBJ1-2, with D possibly matching TRBD1 (6 bases). The CDR3 sequence is 13 residues long. Looked up from germline, CDR1 is MNHEY and CDR2 is SVGAGI. V was shortened by 1 base and J by 6 bases, with 9 bases between the two germline ends. The CDR3 region is CASSYFWTDGYTF. CDR3 DNA: TGTGCCAGCAGTTACTTCTGGACAGATGGCTACACCTTC.

This clonotype has at least ten counts. This chain joins TRBV14 and TRBJ2-5, with D possibly being TRBD1 (5 bases). The CDR3 contains 15 residues. Germline CDR1 is SGHDN and CDR2 is FVKESK. V gave up 7 bases and J gave up 1 base, with 16 bases separating them. CDR3 amino acids: CASNAIDSLQETQYF. The CDR3 DNA reads TGTGCCAGCAACGCGATTGACAGCCTCCAAGAGACCCAGTACTTC.

The genes are TRBV7-9 and TRBJ2-1; TRBD2 matches 11 bases. CDR3 length: 15 residues. Germline loops: CDR1 SEHNR, CDR2 FQNEAQ (reference sequence). The J segment lost 8 bases and the V segment lost 5 bases, leaving 8 bases of the junction unmatched. CDR3 sequence (DNA): TGTGCCAGCAGCCTCACTAGCGGGGGAGGGGATGAGCAGTTCTTC. Amino acids: CASSLTSGGGDEQFF.

This clonotype turned up a few times. J is TRBJ2-7 and V is TRBV20-1; 10 nucleotides match TRBD1. CDR1 and CDR2 (germline): DFQATT, SNEGSKA (reference sequence). The CDR3 is made up of 14 amino acids. J lost 7 bases, V lost 1 base, and 7 bases had no gene match. This CDR3 is CSARGDRGSREQYF. The CDR3 nucleotides read TGCAGTGCTAGAGGGGACAGGGGATCGAGAGAGCAGTACTTC.

V and J are TRBV6-5 and TRBJ2-7, with a tentative D call TRBD2 (5 bases). CDR1 is MNHEY, CDR2 SVGAGI, per germline. Trimming removed 4 bases at V and 4 bases at J, with 17 bases between. There are 15 residues in the CDR3. CDR3 in amino acids: CASSSQSVRRYEQYF. The CDR3 DNA follows: TGTGCCAGCAGTTCCCAAAGTGTACGGAGGTACGAGCAGTACTTC.

The table lists this clonotype with a few counts. This chain connects TRBV6-1 to TRBJ1-5, with D unresolved. Germline loops: CDR1 MNHNS, CDR2 SASEGT. The CDR3 is made up of 10 amino acids. V lost 3 bases to trimming and J lost 6 bases, with 0 bases between them. Written as DNA, the CDR3 is TGTGCCAGCAGTGATCAGCCCCAGCATTTT. Encoded protein: CASSDQPQHF.

The table lists this clonotype with many counts. The V gene is TRBV20-1, the J gene TRBJ2-1; 8 nucleotides match TRBD2. With 0 bases clipped from V and 8 bases from J, the junction kept 6 bases outside the gene matches. Germline CDR1 is DFQATT and CDR2 is SNEGSKA (reference sequence). The CDR3 covers 14 residues. CDR3 sequence reads: CSARDLRGGHEQFF. The CDR3 region has the DNA TGCAGTGCTAGAGATCTACGGGGGGGCCATGAGCAGTTCTTC.

Many counts were recorded for this clonotype. This chain uses TRBV5-1 with TRBJ1-4; no reliable D call. Germline V gene data show CDR1 as SGHRS and CDR2 as YFSETQ. This CDR3 spans 17 amino acids. V was shortened by 4 bases and J by 3 bases, with 19 bases between the two germline ends. The CDR3 DNA is TGCGCCAGCAGCAGTGGCTGGGCCGGCGGCTCTAATGAAAAACTGTTTTTT. Amino acid sequence: CASSSGWAGGSNEKLFF.

At least ten counts were recorded for this clonotype. The CDR3 reads CASRSSGGGSPLHF. CDR3 DNA: TGTGCCAGCAGGTCCTCAGGGGGGGGTTCACCCCTCCACTTT. V is TRBV28 and J is TRBJ1-6; 7 bases agree with TRBD1. Germline CDR1 reads MDHEN; CDR2 reads SYDVKM. With 6 bases clipped from V and 9 bases from J, the junction kept 8 bases outside the gene matches. The CDR3 loop spans 14 amino acids.

This chain links TRBV3-1 with TRBJ2-3; 9 bases are shared with TRBD2. Trimming cost V 8 bases and J 1 base; bases outside gene matches: 10. Germline CDR1 LGHDT, CDR2 YNNKEL (reference sequence). CDR3 length: 16 residues. The CDR3 loop reads CASEKGVAGGTDTQYF. Here the CDR3 DNA reads TGTGCCAGCGAAAAGGGGGTAGCGGGGGGCACAGATACGCAGTATTTT.

This clonotype was recorded many times. In DNA form, the CDR3 reads TGTGCCAGCAGTAAAGGGACAGTTTACAATGAGCAGTTCTTC. This sequence encodes CASSKGTVYNEQFF. This chain connects TRBV2 to TRBJ2-1; 7 bases align to TRBD1. V gave up 5 bases and J gave up 4 bases; unmatched junction bases: 5. The CDR3 is made up of 14 amino acids. Per germline, CDR1 SNHLY and CDR2 FYNNEI. Full variable domain (remainder filled in from reference TRBV2 and TRBJ2-1): EPEVTQTPSHQVTQMGQEVILRCVPISNHLYFYWYRQILGQKVEFLVSFYNNEISEKSEIFDDQFSVERPDGSNFTLKIRSTKLEDSAMYFCASSKGTVYNEQFFGPGTRLTVL.

The J gene is TRBJ2-7, the V gene TRBV21-1; TRBD1 is the table's D call and was not checked against the DNA. TRBV21-1 is tagged as a pseudogene. This CDR3 is built from 16 residues. The CDR3 region is CASSKGQTGILTKQYF. Here the CDR3 DNA reads TGTGCCAGCAGCAAAGGTCAAACAGGGATCCTTACGAAGCAGTACTTC.

The V and J genes are TRBV3-1 and TRBJ1-1, with 7 bases identical to TRBD1. Germline V gives CDR1 LGHDT, CDR2 YNNKEL (reference sequence). The length of the CDR3 is 15 residues. The V gene end was trimmed by 4 bases and the J gene end by 0 bases; junction bases not matched to a gene: 5. The CDR3 sequence is CASSPGTVVNTEAFF. The CDR3 DNA sequence: TGTGCCAGCAGCCCTGGGACAGTTGTGAACACTGAAGCTTTCTTT. Using reference TRBV3-1 and TRBJ1-1 for the parts outside the CDR3, the full variable domain is DTAVSQTPKYLVTQMGNDKSIKCEQNLGHDTMYWYKQDSKKFLKIMFSYNNKELIINETVPNRFSPKSPDKAHLNLHINSLELGDSAVYFCASSPGTVVNTEAFFGQGTRLTVV.

This sequence joins TRBV5-5 and TRBJ1-4; D is unclear. The CDR3 sequence is 16 residues long. The germline V and J ends were trimmed by 3 bases and 0 bases, with 12 bases remaining between them. Germline CDR1 and CDR2: SGHKS and YYEKEE (reference sequence). This CDR3 is CASSYAAGATNEKLFF. The CDR3 DNA is TGTGCCAGCAGCTACGCAGCCGGTGCAACTAATGAAAAACTGTTTTTT. Full variable domain (remainder filled in from reference TRBV5-5 and TRBJ1-4): DAGVTQSPTHLIKTRGQQVTLRCSPISGHKSVSWYQQVLGQGPQFIFQYYEKEERGRGNFPDRFSARQFPNYSSELNVNALLLGDSALYLCASSYAAGATNEKLFFGSGTQLSVL.

This clonotype was seen at least ten times. The CDR3 here is CASNLRYEQYF. CDR3 DNA: TGTGCCAGCAACCTGCGCTACGAGCAGTACTTC. The chain links TRBV7-8 to TRBJ2-7; the D is unclear. The CDR3 has 11 residues. Germline V gives CDR1 SGHVS, CDR2 FQNEAQ. Trimming removed 7 bases from V and 3 bases from J, with 7 bases in between.

There are many counts of this clonotype. The CDR3 sequence: CASSFRDKYGYTF. For the CDR3, the DNA is TGTGCCAGCAGTTTTCGGGACAAATATGGCTACACCTTC. The chain employs TRBV28 and TRBJ1-2; tentatively, D is TRBD1 (6 bases). V was cut by 3 bases and J by 5 bases, with 10 bases left in between. CDR3 length: 13 amino acids. Germline assignment: CDR1 MDHEN and CDR2 SYDVKM.

The chain joins TRBV6-1 to TRBJ1-4, with 7 positions matching TRBD1. From germline, CDR1 is MNHNS and CDR2 SASEGT. V trimming: 3 bases; J trimming: 2 bases; junction bases outside the gene matches: 3. CDR3 length: 15 residues. The CDR3 is CASSDPGGTNEKLFF. In DNA form, the CDR3 reads TGTGCCAGCAGTGACCCAGGGGGGACTAATGAAAAACTGTTTTTT.

This clonotype was seen many times. The chain recombines TRBV9 with TRBJ2-1, with TRBD2 matching 10 bases. Germline V gene lookup returns CDR1 SGDLS and CDR2 YYNGEE. The CDR3 loop spans 16 amino acids. With V trimmed by 3 bases and J by 4 bases, 7 bases remained unmatched. The CDR3 spells CASSAPGSGRYNEQFF. Written as DNA, the CDR3 is TGTGCCAGCAGCGCCCCCGGTAGCGGGAGGTACAATGAGCAGTTCTTC.

The J gene is TRBJ2-7, the V gene TRBV11-2; 12 nucleotides line up with TRBD2. In germline, CDR1 is SGHAT, CDR2 FQNNGV. The CDR3 length is 15 residues. The V and J ends lost 5 bases and 2 bases, in that order; junction bases with no gene match: 4. The CDR3 sequence: CASSPRTSGAYEQYF. Here the CDR3 DNA reads TGTGCCAGCAGCCCACGGACTAGCGGGGCCTACGAGCAGTACTTC.

The table lists this clonotype with many counts. CDR3 loop: CATKQGLNTEAFF. CDR3 in DNA: TGTGCCACAAAGCAAGGACTGAACACTGAAGCTTTCTTT. The chain joins TRBV2 to TRBJ1-1, with D hard to call. Trimming pared 10 bases from V and 0 bases from J, leaving 12 bases between. CDR1 is SNHLY and CDR2 is FYNNEI in the germline V gene. This CDR3 spans 13 amino acids.

This rearrangement joins TRBV5-1 to TRBJ1-2, with D perhaps TRBD1 (5 bases). Germline CDR1 is SGHRS and CDR2 is YFSETQ. The V end was cut by 0 bases, the J end by 5 bases, with 11 bases between. The CDR3 contains 14 residues. In DNA form, the CDR3 reads TGCGCCAGCAGCTTGGATGGGGCTCCATATGGCTACACCTTC. Its protein product is CASSLDGAPYGYTF.

The chain has TRBV5-1 and TRBJ2-7, with a weak D call TRBD1 (5 bases). V lost 0 bases and J lost 6, with 10 bases in between. The CDR3 loop spans 13 amino acids. CDR1 is SGHRS and CDR2 is YFSETQ in the germline V gene. The CDR3 region has the DNA TGCGCCAGCAGCTTGGCGGGCCAGGGCGAGCAGTACTTC. Translating it yields CASSLAGQGEQYF.

As regards this clonotype: A read error is possible here, since a much larger clone lies one base away. This chain connects TRBV7-9 to TRBJ1-4, with D uncertain. Germline lookup yields CDR1 SEHNR and CDR2 FQNEAQ (reference sequence). The CDR3 is made up of 14 amino acids. The CDR3 nucleotides read TGTGCCAGCAGCATAGCCAGCAATAATGAAAAACTGTTTTTT. Translation: CASSIASNNEKLFF.